This TCR beta chain was observed in a study of blood T cell repertoires in COVID-19 (dated by TCRdb to the early 2020s). For the study in its entirety: Samples covering the acute and convalescent phases of COVID-19 were provided by collaborators in the United States, Italy and Spain. The repertoires were released in a freely available public database meant as a resource for research on the immune response to SARS-CoV-2. Sample metadata almost always included a de-identified subject ID, COVID-19 status, age in years and sex. The material from the prospective study consisted of cDNA or gDNA derived from T cells, B-cell-depleted T cells, or PBMCs. The samples were drawn from two sources: the first 160 participants of the ongoing ImmuneRACE study, and fewer than 1,500 subjects contributed by 6 global collaborators. Subjects who had been exposed to COVID-19, were actively infected with it, or had recovered from it provided the deeply sampled blood TCRbeta repertoires that made up the dataset. Where available, HLA class I and class II types were taken from metadata supplied by the sample provider and were not determined by assay-based typing.

CDR1 MNHNY and CDR2 SVGAGI were looked up in the germline V gene (reference sequence). V was cut back by 3 bases and J by 5 bases, leaving a gap of 4 bases between them. The CDR3, from cysteine to phenylalanine, totals 12 residues. The retained sequence is limited to the CDR3, 36 bases, with the frame set at the first base. Broad study findings and their caveats: How much clinical and demographic metadata was included differed by source and by participant, and the metadata was provided uncurated.

Each collaborating institution followed its own protocols to collect whole blood in K2EDTA tubes. For TCRbeta analysis, collaborators shipped samples as frozen whole blood, isolated PBMCs, or DNA extracted from either of those sample types. TCRbeta CDR3 regions were amplified from genomic DNA using the immunoSEQ Assay, a bias-controlled multiplex PCR. In the source study's methods: The number of nucleated cells in each sample was estimated by amplification of reference gene primers within the assay. Sequence reads were collapsed and filtered to measure the absolute abundance of every unique TCRbeta CDR3 rearrangement. For each sample, productive Simpson clonality was calculated as the square root of Simpson's diversity index across productive rearrangements. This immuneACCESS table, as held by TCRdb, lists in-frame sequences with V and J called but not all clones. Of the missing ones, under half trace to an unresolved V gene in checked studies; the others have no known cause. D and trimming were read from the DNA, whereas the V and J calls and clone size are those reported in that table. In all, the sample holds roughly 230,000 clones, and approximately 88% of those were seen once. Jointly, the top ten make up around 30% of the sample.

Comment on this clone: This receptor's antigen is unknown. No clone much larger than this one lies a single base away; base qualities are absent.

In this chain, TRBV6-6 is recombined with TRBJ2-2; the D gene cannot be resolved reliably. The sequencing sample was made of peripheral blood. The receptor comes from a man aged 35-49 years with acute or convalescent COVID-19. The bases read TGTGCCAGCAGTTATCGTACCGGGGAGCTGTTTTTT. Translated, this is CASSYRTGELFF.